Included here is one T cell receptor beta chain sequence, with context. This sample is part of a study of blood T cell repertoires in COVID-19. About the study: Donors in the United States, Italy and Spain gave samples during acute or convalescent COVID-19. From T cells, B-cell-depleted T cells, or PBMCs came the material, which was cDNA or gDNA.

Original handling: Nucleated cell counts were estimated from reference gene primer amplification. The data were produced by immunoSEQ multiplex PCR, yet TCRdb's version contains in-frame clones alone and is incomplete. V and J calls and clone size are as listed in that table; D and trimming were resolved from the DNA. In the table there are approximately 300,000 clones, around nine tenths of which are singletons. The CDR3 runs to 14 residues. Germline CDR1 reads SGHTA; CDR2 reads FQGNSA. V gave up 5 bases and J gave up 1 base, with 11 bases separating them. The source of this sequence is a woman aged 25-40 years with COVID-19, enrolled during active disease. Sequenced input: peripheral blood. The chain employs TRBV7-2 and TRBJ1-1, with D possibly matching TRBD1 (5 bases). The CDR3, as DNA: TGTGCCAGCAGCGCCAACCAGGGGAACACTGAAGCTTTCTTT. It is translated as CASSANQGNTEAFF.